The clone carrying this T cell receptor beta chain came up many times. The entry originates in a study of T-cell reconstitution after alpha-beta-depleted transplantation in children. TCRbeta library construction was performed incorporating unique molecular identifiers. TCRdb processed the PCR reads anew with MiXCR; each CDR3 protein has one entry. The data contain some 500,000 distinct CDR3 sequences, about 18% of them singletons. The V end was cut by 1 base, the J end by 0 bases, with 7 bases between. There are 14 residues in the CDR3. CDR1 is SEHNR, CDR2 FQNEAQ, per germline (reference sequence). The source is a human donor who donated a stem cell graft to a child with acute lymphoblastic leukemia. The V gene is TRBV7-9, the J gene TRBJ2-7; no clear D gene. Material: PBMCs from the stem cell graft donor, obtained from the stem cell graft. The CDR3: CASSLGLSSYEQYF. The DNA for the CDR3 is TGTGCCAGCAGCTTAGGTCTGAGCTCCTACGAGCAGTACTTC.